This T cell receptor (beta chain) is drawn from a study of Graves' ophthalmopathy and Graves' hyperthyroidism. Study-level information: Peripheral blood was obtained at first diagnosis, ahead of any treatment.

Scientists amplified the TCR beta CDR3 regions from RNA transcripts. HTBI primers were used in a first-round RT-PCR, which preceded a second-round multiplex PCR. TCRdb redid the calling of the multiplex PCR reads with MiXCR, one entry per CDR3 protein. The sample contains 300,000 to 450,000 distinct CDR3 sequences, roughly a sixth of which appear only once. Germline-derived CDR1 and CDR2 are LNHDA and SQIVND (reference sequence). The CDR3 sequence is 15 residues long. Comment on this clonotype: Its matching antigen is unknown. A much larger clone sits a single nucleotide away, making a read error possible.

Study outcomes and limitations: Distinction of ophthalmopathy from stable hyperthyroidism by a 13-signature model reached nearly 90% sensitivity and about 80% specificity. Most thyroid-expanded clonotypes exceeding 0.001 frequency were also found in blood. In predicting ophthalmopathy progression, the model reached 70.59% sensitivity and under 85% specificity.

The specimen sequenced was peripheral blood. This chain joins TRBV19 and TRBJ2-3, with no clear D. The sequence was collected from an adult woman with stable Graves' hyperthyroidism. CDR3 region: CASPIGEVSTDSQYF. In DNA form, the CDR3 reads TGTGCCAGTCCGATAGGCGAGGTTTCCACAGATTCGCAGTATTTT.